Each of the 30 T cell receptor beta chains below was sequenced from the same sample in a study of cytomegalovirus exposure and HLA in healthy donors. The PCR was carried out with 60 Vbeta primers and 13 Jbeta primers. Clones were read by immunoSEQ multiplex PCR, and TCRdb kept only the in-frame ones, dropping some. Among some 170,000 clones listed, roughly 85% were seen once. The specimen was PBMCs. All receptors come from a woman aged 25 to 39 in good health and CMV-seronegative.

In this sample, this clone turned up once. The gene calls are TRBV6-5 and TRBJ2-5; 7 bases fit TRBD2. This CDR3 is 14 amino acids long. Per germline, CDR1 MNHEY and CDR2 SVGAGI. Germline trimming cut 3 bases from V and 2 bases from J; bases unmatched to any gene: 3. CDR3 nucleotides: TGTGCCAGCAGTTATACGGGGGGACAAGAGACCCAGTACTTC. It specifies CASSYTGGQETQYF.

J is TRBJ2-1 and V is TRBV5-4; TRBD2 matches 8 bases. CDR3 size: 17 residues. The junction had 13 bases not matched to a gene; V was cut back by 5 bases and J by 3 bases. Germline values: CDR1 SGHNT, CDR2 YYREEE (reference sequence). In nucleotides, the CDR3 is TGTGCCAGCAGACCCGATCCGACTAGCGTTGACTACAATGAGCAGTTCTTC. It codes for CASRPDPTSVDYNEQFF.

The V and J genes are TRBV28 and TRBJ2-7, with 9 bases matching TRBD2. Per the germline V gene, CDR1 is MDHEN and CDR2 is SYDVKM. J lost 3 bases, V lost 3 bases, and 21 bases had no gene match. The length of the CDR3 is 20 residues. DNA for the CDR3: TGTGCCAGCAGTTTCCGCCCCGGGACACCAGGACTAGCGCTCTACTACGAGCAGTACTTC. It specifies CASSFRPGTPGLALYYEQYF.

The rearrangement joins TRBV5-1 to TRBJ2-2; 10 bases line up with TRBD2. Germline CDR1 and CDR2: SGHRS and YFSETQ. The CDR3 contains 16 residues. Trimming removed 2 bases from V and 4 bases from J; junction bases left unmatched: 5. The CDR3 sequence: CASSFGLAVSTGELFF. The DNA for the CDR3 is TGCGCCAGCAGCTTTGGACTAGCGGTCTCCACCGGGGAGCTGTTTTTT.

The sample holds one count of this clone. The chain combines TRBV5-8 with TRBJ1-5, with unresolved D. The germline CDR1 and CDR2 sequences are SGHTS and YDEGEE. The CDR3 consists of 12 residues. V gave up 4 bases and J gave up 9 bases, with 11 bases separating them. The CDR3 is CASSTLPGPQHF. CDR3 sequence (DNA): TGTGCCAGCAGCACCCTTCCCGGGCCCCAGCATTTT.

The V and J genes are TRBV19 and TRBJ2-7; D is undetermined. This CDR3 is 14 amino acids long. The V end lost 6 bases, the J end lost 6 bases, and 18 bases lay between the germline ends. Germline loops: CDR1 LNHDA, CDR2 SQIVND (reference sequence). The CDR3 protein is CASRSLTPGVEQYF. The CDR3 bases are TGTGCCAGTAGGTCCCTAACCCCCGGAGTCGAGCAGTACTTC.

Only one count was recorded for this clone. The V gene is TRBV18, the J gene TRBJ2-7, with TRBD2 identical over 7 bases. The CDR3 sequence is 14 residues long. The trim removed 3 bases at V and 2 bases at J, leaving 4 bases unmatched. Germline CDR1 is KGHSH and CDR2 is LQKENI. The CDR3 nucleotides read TGTGCCAGCTCACCTAGGGACTATACCTACGAGCAGTACTTC. Translating gives CASSPRDYTYEQYF.

This chain links TRBV11-3 with TRBJ2-5, with D possibly being TRBD2 (5 bases). Germline CDR1 is SGHNT and CDR2 is YENEEA. Trimming removed 3 bases from V and 5 bases from J, with 10 bases in between. The CDR3 is 13 amino acids. CDR3: CASSFGGEETQYF. The CDR3 nucleotides read TGTGCCAGCAGCTTCGGAGGAGAGGAGACCCAGTACTTC.

This chain uses TRBV4-1 with TRBJ2-5; 13 nucleotides line up with TRBD2. CDR3 length equals 16 residues. V gave up 4 bases and J gave up 5 bases; unmatched junction bases: 7. Per germline, CDR1 MGHRA and CDR2 YSYEKL. The CDR3: CASSPTSGGARETQYF. The CDR3 bases are TGCGCCAGCAGCCCTACTAGCGGGGGGGCGCGGGAGACCCAGTACTTC.

The V call is TRBV30, the J call TRBJ1-1, with 7 nucleotides matching TRBD1. Looked up from germline, CDR1 is GTSNPN and CDR2 is SVGIG (reference sequence). With V trimmed by 0 bases and J by 5 bases, 9 bases remained unmatched. CDR3 length equals 15 residues. CDR3: CAWSVGQARGTEAFF. DNA of the CDR3: TGTGCCTGGAGTGTAGGACAGGCTAGAGGGACTGAAGCTTTCTTT.

This CDR3 reads CASSLVGWGYTGNEQFF. The CDR3, as DNA: TGTGCCAGCAGCTTAGTCGGGTGGGGCTATACTGGCAATGAGCAGTTCTTC. The rearrangement joins TRBV13 to TRBJ2-1; TRBD1 might be the D (5 bases). The CDR3 runs to 17 residues. The germline V gene has CDR1 PRHDT and CDR2 FYEKMQ (reference sequence). Between the trimmed V and J ends, which lost 1 base and 6 bases, there was a span of 19 bases.

The chain is built from TRBV13 and TRBJ2-2, with 7 bases fitting TRBD1. This CDR3 comprises 15 residues. Looked up from germline, CDR1 is PRHDT and CDR2 is FYEKMQ (reference sequence). The trim removed 6 bases at V and 2 bases at J, leaving 6 bases unmatched. The CDR3 bases are TGTGCCAGCAGTCGGGACAGCCGAAACACCGGGGAGCTGTTTTTT. Its translation is CASSRDSRNTGELFF.

V usage is TRBV29-1 and J usage is TRBJ1-2, with 8 bases lining up with TRBD1. J was trimmed by 8 bases and V by 6 bases; bases with no gene match: 5. This CDR3 spans 11 amino acids. Germline assignment: CDR1 SQVTM and CDR2 ANQGSEA. The CDR3 protein is CSVETGVGYTF. In DNA form, the CDR3 reads TGCAGCGTCGAGACAGGGGTCGGCTACACCTTC.

V is TRBV9 and J is TRBJ2-7, with TRBD1 matching over 11 bases. Germline V gene lookup returns CDR1 SGDLS and CDR2 YYNGEE. The CDR3 is made up of 14 amino acids. Trimming removed 4 bases from V and 3 bases from J; junction bases left unmatched: 3. The chain's CDR3 is CASSSGTGGYEQYF. The CDR3 nucleotides read TGTGCCAGCAGCTCTGGGACAGGGGGCTACGAGCAGTACTTC.

The rearrangement links TRBV7-2 to TRBJ1-6, with a weak D call TRBD1 (6 bases). Trimming removed 5 bases from V and 2 bases from J, with 7 bases in between. The CDR3 is 14 residues long. Germline V gene data show CDR1 as SGHTA and CDR2 as FQGNSA. CDR3 sequence (DNA): TGTGCCAGCAGCACAGGGACCTATAATTCACCCCTCCACTTT. The encoded protein is CASSTGTYNSPLHF.

The CDR3, as DNA: TGTGCCAGCAGCGCCAACGCAGGAATCCCCCTCCACTTT. Translated: CASSANAGIPLHF. This chain joins TRBV9 and TRBJ1-6; D unclear. This CDR3 has 13 residues. The germline V gene encodes CDR1 SGDLS and CDR2 YYNGEE. V lost 3 bases and J 13 bases, leaving 14 bases between the germline ends.

The chain carries TRBV7-9 and TRBJ2-7; TRBD1 matches 8 bases. The CDR3 runs 14 residues. Germline assignment: CDR1 SEHNR and CDR2 FQNEAQ (reference sequence). J gave up 6 bases and V 1 base, and 5 bases lay outside the gene matches. DNA of the CDR3: TGTGCCAGCAGCTTAGATGTCGGGACAGGCGAGCAGTACTTC. As protein: CASSLDVGTGEQYF. Combining the CDR3 with reference TRBV7-9 and TRBJ2-7 gives the whole variable domain DTGVSQNPRHKITKRGQNVTFRCDPISEHNRLYWYRQTLGQGPEFLTYFQNEAQLEKSRLLSDRFSAERPKGSFSTLEIQRTEQGDSAMYLCASSLDVGTGEQYFGPGTRLTVT.

The chain recombines TRBV7-2 with TRBJ1-1; D gene unclear. The ends were cut back, 1 base at V and 2 bases at J, with 11 bases in the middle. The CDR3 runs 15 residues. CDR1 is SGHTA and CDR2 is FQGNSA in the germline V gene. The CDR3 is CASSLGQWSNTEAFF. The CDR3 DNA follows: TGTGCCAGCAGCTTAGGACAATGGTCCAACACTGAAGCTTTCTTT.

V usage is TRBV30 and J usage is TRBJ2-7, with TRBD2 identical over 7 bases. The ends lost 1 base at V and 6 bases at J; junction bases unmatched: 12. This CDR3 is 15 amino acids long. Germline CDR1 and CDR2: GTSNPN and SVGIG (reference sequence). The CDR3, as DNA: TGTGCCTGGAGTGGGCGAAGTAGCGGGTTACGCGAGCAGTACTTC. This codes for CAWSGRSSGLREQYF.

The V and J genes are TRBV11-2 and TRBJ2-1, with TRBD2 matching over 10 bases. V lost 2 bases to trimming and J lost 9 bases; unmatched junction nucleotides: 7. CDR1 and CDR2 from the germline V gene are SGHAT and FQNNGV. This CDR3 spans 15 amino acids. The CDR3 sequence: CASSLPSGREGEQFF. CDR3 coding DNA: TGTGCCAGCAGCTTACCTAGCGGGAGAGAGGGTGAGCAGTTCTTC.

This sequence joins TRBV19 and TRBJ2-2, with a weak D call TRBD2 (6 bases). The germline V and J ends were trimmed by 4 bases and 4 bases, with 19 bases remaining between them. CDR1 is LNHDA, CDR2 SQIVND, per germline (reference sequence). This CDR3 comprises 17 residues. In nucleotides, the CDR3 is TGTGCCAGTAGTACGGAGGGATCCCGGAGAGGCACCGGGGAGCTGTTTTTT. Protein: CASSTEGSRRGTGELFF.

This clone was counted between two and nine times. The chain combines TRBV4-3 with TRBJ2-7, with a possible D match to TRBD2 (6 bases). V was shortened by 4 bases and J by 3 bases, with 16 bases between the two germline ends. The CDR3 spans 15 residues. Germline V gene sequence: CDR1 LGHNA, CDR2 YSLEER. The CDR3 region is CASSPRRSGSYEQYF. For the CDR3, the DNA is TGCGCCAGCAGCCCCCGACGGTCCGGGAGCTACGAGCAGTACTTC.

CDR3 sequence reads: CASSSGGLGGTEAFF. The CDR3 DNA reads as TGTGCCAGTAGTTCCGGGGGACTTGGAGGCACTGAAGCTTTCTTT. The chain uses TRBV19 and TRBJ1-1; D perhaps matches TRBD1 (5 bases). Germline V gives CDR1 LNHDA, CDR2 SQIVND (reference sequence). Deletions cut 5 bases from V and 4 bases from J, with 17 bases between. The CDR3 has 15 amino acids.

The rearrangement links TRBV11-2 to TRBJ2-6, with D perhaps matching TRBD1 (5 bases). The CDR3 sequence is 17 residues long. Germline V lookup: CDR1 SGHAT, CDR2 FQNNGV. V was pared by 1 base and J by 2 bases, with 12 bases between. CDR3 DNA sequence: TGTGCCAGCAGCTTAGTTGCCAGGGCTACTGGGGCCAACGTCCTGACTTTC. Translating it yields CASSLVARATGANVLTF.

This clone is a singleton in its sample. The V and J genes are TRBV10-3 and TRBJ2-2, with a tentative D call TRBD1 (5 bases). Germline-derived CDR1 and CDR2 are ENHRY and SYGVKD. This CDR3 is built from 15 residues. V gave up 2 bases and J gave up 5 bases, with 12 bases separating them. For the CDR3, the DNA is TGTGCCATCAGTGAGCTCCAGGGTGGGACCGGGGAGCTGTTTTTT. Its translation: CAISELQGGTGELFF.

This chain links TRBV5-1 with TRBJ2-1; D might be TRBD2 (6 bases). Germline V gene sequence: CDR1 SGHRS, CDR2 YFSETQ. V was trimmed by 2 bases and J by 0 bases, leaving 9 bases between them. The CDR3 totals 15 residues. Here the CDR3 reads CASSFAGSSYNEQFF. The CDR3 DNA follows: TGCGCCAGCAGCTTTGCGGGGAGCTCCTACAATGAGCAGTTCTTC.

This sequence joins TRBV7-8 and TRBJ2-2; TRBD2 agrees at 9 bases. This CDR3 has 18 amino acids. The germline V gene encodes CDR1 SGHVS and CDR2 FQNEAQ. V trimming: 3 bases; J trimming: 0 bases; junction bases outside the gene matches: 8. DNA of the CDR3: TGTGCCAGCAGCTTGTTCCAGCGGGGGGTATCGAACACCGGGGAGCTGTTTTTT. This gives the protein CASSLFQRGVSNTGELFF.

V gene TRBV6-5 combines with J gene TRBJ2-2, with D hard to call. V lost 6 bases and J lost 5, with 10 bases in between. The CDR3 sequence is 13 residues long. Germline V CDR1 and CDR2: MNHEY, SVGAGI. The CDR3 DNA follows: TGTGCCAGCAGGCTCACTCGGACCGGGGAGCTGTTTTTT. This codes for CASRLTRTGELFF.

This clone was seen more than once but under ten times. The chain is built from TRBV4-3 and TRBJ2-3; 8 bases line up with TRBD2. The V segment lost 4 bases and the J segment 0 bases; nucleotides outside the gene matches: 6. The germline CDR1 and CDR2 sequences are LGHNA and YSLEER. The CDR3 has 16 residues. The CDR3 DNA reads TGCGCCAGCAGCCCTAGGACTAGCCGAAGCACAGATACGCAGTATTTT. It yields the protein CASSPRTSRSTDTQYF.

The chain is built from TRBV5-6 and TRBJ2-5; a possible D gene is TRBD2 (6 bases). Trimming pared 3 bases from V and 4 bases from J, leaving 16 bases between. Germline V gene lookup returns CDR1 SGHDT and CDR2 YYEEEE. The CDR3 is 15 amino acids. CDR3 amino acids: CASSSPGAEGETQYF. In DNA form, the CDR3 reads TGTGCCAGCAGCTCCCCCGGGGCGGAGGGAGAGACCCAGTACTTC.